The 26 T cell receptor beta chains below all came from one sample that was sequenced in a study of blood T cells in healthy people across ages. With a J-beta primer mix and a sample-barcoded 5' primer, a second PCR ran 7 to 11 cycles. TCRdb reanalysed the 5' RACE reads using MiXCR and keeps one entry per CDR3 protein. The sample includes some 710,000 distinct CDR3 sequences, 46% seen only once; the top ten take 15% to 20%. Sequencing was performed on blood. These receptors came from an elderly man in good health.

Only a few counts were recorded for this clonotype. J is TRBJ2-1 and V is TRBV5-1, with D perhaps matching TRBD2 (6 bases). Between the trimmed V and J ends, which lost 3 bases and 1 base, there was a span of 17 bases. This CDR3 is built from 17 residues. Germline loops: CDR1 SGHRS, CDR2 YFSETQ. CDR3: CASSWGLLANSYNEQFF. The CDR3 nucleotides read TGCGCCAGCAGCTGGGGCCTGCTAGCGAATTCCTACAATGAGCAGTTCTTC.

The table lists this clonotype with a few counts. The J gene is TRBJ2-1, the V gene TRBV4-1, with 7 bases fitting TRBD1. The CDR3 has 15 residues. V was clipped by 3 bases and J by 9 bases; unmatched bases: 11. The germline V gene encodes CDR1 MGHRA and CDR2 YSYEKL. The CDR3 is CASSHRDSSRGEQFF. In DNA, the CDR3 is TGCGCCAGCAGCCATCGGGACAGCTCTCGGGGTGAGCAGTTCTTC.

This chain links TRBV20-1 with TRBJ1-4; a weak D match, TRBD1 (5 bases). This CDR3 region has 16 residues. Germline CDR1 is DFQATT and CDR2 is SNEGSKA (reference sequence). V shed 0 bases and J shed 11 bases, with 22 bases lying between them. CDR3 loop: CSARDMLGGYTMKLFF. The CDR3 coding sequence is TGCAGTGCTAGAGATATGTTGGGGGGGTACACCATGAAACTGTTTTTT.

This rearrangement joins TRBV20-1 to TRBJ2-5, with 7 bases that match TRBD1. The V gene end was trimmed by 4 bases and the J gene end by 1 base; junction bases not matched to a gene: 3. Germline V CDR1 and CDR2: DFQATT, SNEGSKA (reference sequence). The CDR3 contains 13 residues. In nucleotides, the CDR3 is TGCAGTGCTATGGGGGACAGCCAAGAGACCCAGTACTTC. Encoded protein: CSAMGDSQETQYF.

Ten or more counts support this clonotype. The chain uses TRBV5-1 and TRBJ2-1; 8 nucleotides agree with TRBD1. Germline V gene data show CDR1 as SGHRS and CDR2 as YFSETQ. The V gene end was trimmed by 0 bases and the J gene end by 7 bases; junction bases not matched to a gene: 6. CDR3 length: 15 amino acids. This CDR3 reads CASSLDGQGANEQFF. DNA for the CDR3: TGCGCCAGCAGCTTGGATGGGCAGGGGGCGAATGAGCAGTTCTTC. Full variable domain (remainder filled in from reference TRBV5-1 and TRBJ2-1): KAGVTQTPRYLIKTRGQQVTLSCSPISGHRSVSWYQQTPGQGLQFLFEYFSETQRNKGNFPGRFSGRQFSNSRSEMNVSTLELGDSALYLCASSLDGQGANEQFFGPGTRLTVL.

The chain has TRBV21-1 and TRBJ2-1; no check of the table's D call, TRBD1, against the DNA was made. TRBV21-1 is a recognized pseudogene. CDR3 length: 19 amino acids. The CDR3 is CASSKTRGSLRSSYNEQFF. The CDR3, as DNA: TGTGCCAGCAGCAAGACGCGGGGGAGCTTACGGAGCTCCTACAATGAGCAGTTCTTC.

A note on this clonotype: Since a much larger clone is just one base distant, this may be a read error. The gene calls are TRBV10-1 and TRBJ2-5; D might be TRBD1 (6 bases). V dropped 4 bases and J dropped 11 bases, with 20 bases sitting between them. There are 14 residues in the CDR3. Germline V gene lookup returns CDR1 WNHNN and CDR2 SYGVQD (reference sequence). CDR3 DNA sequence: TGCGCCAGCAGTGGGGAACCCACAGGGAATAAGCAGTACTTC. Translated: CASSGEPTGNKQYF.

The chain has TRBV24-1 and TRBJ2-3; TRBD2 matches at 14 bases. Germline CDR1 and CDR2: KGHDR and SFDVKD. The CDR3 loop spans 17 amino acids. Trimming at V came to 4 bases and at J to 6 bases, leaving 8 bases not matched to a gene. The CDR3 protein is CATSDPGLAGAGDTQYF. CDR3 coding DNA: TGTGCCACCAGTGACCCGGGACTAGCGGGAGCCGGGGATACGCAGTATTTT.

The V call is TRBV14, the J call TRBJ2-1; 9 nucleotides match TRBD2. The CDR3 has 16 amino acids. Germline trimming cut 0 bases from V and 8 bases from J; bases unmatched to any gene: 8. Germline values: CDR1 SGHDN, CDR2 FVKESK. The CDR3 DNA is TGTGCCAGCAGCCAAGATCGGGTAGCGGGAGTCCATGAGCAGTTCTTC. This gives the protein CASSQDRVAGVHEQFF.

The CDR3: CSARDFLTGETQYF. For the CDR3, the DNA is TGCAGTGCTAGAGATTTTTTGACTGGGGAGACCCAGTACTTC. This rearrangement joins TRBV20-1 to TRBJ2-5; no reliable D call. Trimming cost V 0 bases and J 5 bases, with 13 bases left between them. The CDR3 contains 14 residues. CDR1 DFQATT and CDR2 SNEGSKA come from the germline V gene (reference sequence).

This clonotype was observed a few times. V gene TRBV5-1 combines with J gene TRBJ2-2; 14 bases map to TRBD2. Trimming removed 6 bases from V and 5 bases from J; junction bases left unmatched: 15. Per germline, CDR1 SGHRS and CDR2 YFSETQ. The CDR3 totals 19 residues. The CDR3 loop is CASIVLMGLAGVVTGELFF. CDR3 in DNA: TGCGCCAGCATCGTCCTCATGGGACTAGCGGGAGTGGTTACCGGGGAGCTGTTTTTT.

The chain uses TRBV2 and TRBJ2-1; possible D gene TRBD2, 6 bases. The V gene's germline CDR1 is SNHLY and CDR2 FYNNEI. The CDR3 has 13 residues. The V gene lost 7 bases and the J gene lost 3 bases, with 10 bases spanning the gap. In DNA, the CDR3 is TGTGCCAGCATCCGGACTAACTACAATGAGCAGTTCTTC. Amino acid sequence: CASIRTNYNEQFF.

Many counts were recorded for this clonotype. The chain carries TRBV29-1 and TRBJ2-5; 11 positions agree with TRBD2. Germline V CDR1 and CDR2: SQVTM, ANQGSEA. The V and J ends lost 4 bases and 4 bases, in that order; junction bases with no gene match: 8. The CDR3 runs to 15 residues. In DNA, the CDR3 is TGCAGCGTTGGTTCTAGCGGGGGGCTTATAGAGACCCAGTACTTC. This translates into CSVGSSGGLIETQYF. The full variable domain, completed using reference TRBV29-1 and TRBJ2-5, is SAVISQKPSRDICQRGTSLTIQCQVDSQVTMMFWYRQQPGQSLTLIATANQGSEATYESGFVIDKFPISRPNLTFSTLTVSNMSPEDSSIYLCSVGSSGGLIETQYFGPGTRLLVL.

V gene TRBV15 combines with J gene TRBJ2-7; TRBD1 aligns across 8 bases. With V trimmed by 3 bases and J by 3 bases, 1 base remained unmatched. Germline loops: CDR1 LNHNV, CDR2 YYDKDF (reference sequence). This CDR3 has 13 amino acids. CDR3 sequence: CATSRDRVYEQYF. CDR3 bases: TGTGCCACCAGCAGGGACAGGGTCTACGAGCAGTACTTC.

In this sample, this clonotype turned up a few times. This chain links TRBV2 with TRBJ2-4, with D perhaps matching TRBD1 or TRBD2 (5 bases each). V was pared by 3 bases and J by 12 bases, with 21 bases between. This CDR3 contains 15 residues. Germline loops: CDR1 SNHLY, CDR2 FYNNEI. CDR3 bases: TGTGCCAGCAGTGATCGTGGGACGGTTAATTATGCTCAGTACTTC. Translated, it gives CASSDRGTVNYAQYF.

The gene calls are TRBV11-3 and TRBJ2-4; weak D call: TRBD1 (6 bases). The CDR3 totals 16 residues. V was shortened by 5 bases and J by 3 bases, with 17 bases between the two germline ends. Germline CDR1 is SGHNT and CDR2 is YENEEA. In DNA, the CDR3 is TGTGCCAGCAGCCTTAATGTAGCACAGGGCAAAAACATTCAGTACTTC. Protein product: CASSLNVAQGKNIQYF.

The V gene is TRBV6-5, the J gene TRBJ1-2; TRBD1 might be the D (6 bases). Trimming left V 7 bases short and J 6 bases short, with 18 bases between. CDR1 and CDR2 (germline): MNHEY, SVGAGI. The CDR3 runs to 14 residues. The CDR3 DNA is TGTGCCAGCATCCCTGCAAACAGGGAACATGGCTACACCTTC. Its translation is CASIPANREHGYTF.

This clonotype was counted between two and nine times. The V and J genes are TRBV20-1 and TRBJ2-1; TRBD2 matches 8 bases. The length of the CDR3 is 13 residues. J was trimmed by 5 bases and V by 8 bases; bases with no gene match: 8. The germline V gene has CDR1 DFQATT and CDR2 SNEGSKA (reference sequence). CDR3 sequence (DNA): TGCAGTAATACCGGGACTAGGAACAATGAGCAGTTCTTC. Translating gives CSNTGTRNNEQFF.

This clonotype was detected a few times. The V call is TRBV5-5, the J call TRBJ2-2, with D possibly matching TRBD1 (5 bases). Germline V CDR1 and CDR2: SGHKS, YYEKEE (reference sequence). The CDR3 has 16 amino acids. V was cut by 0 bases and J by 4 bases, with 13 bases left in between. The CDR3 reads CASSLGTTQGTGELFF. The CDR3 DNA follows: TGTGCCAGCAGCTTGGGGACAACCCAGGGCACCGGGGAGCTGTTTTTT.

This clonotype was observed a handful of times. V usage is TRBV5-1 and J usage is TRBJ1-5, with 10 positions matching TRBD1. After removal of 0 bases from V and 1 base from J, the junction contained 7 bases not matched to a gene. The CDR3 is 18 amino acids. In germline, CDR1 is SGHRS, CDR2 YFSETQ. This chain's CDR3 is CASSLEPGQGSSNQPQHF. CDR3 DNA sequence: TGCGCCAGCAGCTTGGAGCCGGGACAGGGGTCGAGCAATCAGCCCCAGCATTTT.

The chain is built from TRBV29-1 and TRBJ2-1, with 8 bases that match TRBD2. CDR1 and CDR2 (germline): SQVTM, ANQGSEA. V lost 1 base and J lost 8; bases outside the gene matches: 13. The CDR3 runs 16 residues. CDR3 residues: CSVEGLGAGVTYEQFF. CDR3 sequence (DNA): TGCAGCGTTGAAGGCCTAGGAGCGGGAGTAACCTATGAGCAGTTCTTC.

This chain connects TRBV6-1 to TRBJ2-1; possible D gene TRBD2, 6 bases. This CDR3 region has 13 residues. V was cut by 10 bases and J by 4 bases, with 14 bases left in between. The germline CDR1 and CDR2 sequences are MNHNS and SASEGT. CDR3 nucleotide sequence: TGTGCCACGCGGAGGGTACTTTACAATGAGCAGTTCTTC. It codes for CATRRVLYNEQFF.

CDR3 amino acids: CATSDLFFAGYTF. In DNA form, the CDR3 reads TGTGCCACCAGTGATCTATTTTTTGCGGGCTACACCTTC. This chain connects TRBV24-1 to TRBJ1-2; D gene uncertain. V lost 3 bases and J lost 8, with 12 bases in between. CDR1 and CDR2 from the germline V gene are KGHDR and SFDVKD. The CDR3 sequence is 13 residues long.

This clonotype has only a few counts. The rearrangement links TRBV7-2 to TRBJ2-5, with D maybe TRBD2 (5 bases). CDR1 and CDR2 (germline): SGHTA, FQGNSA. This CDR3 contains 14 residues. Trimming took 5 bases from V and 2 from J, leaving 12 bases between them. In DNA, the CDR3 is TGTGCCAGCAGCCACAACGGGGTACAAGAGACCCAGTACTTC. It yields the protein CASSHNGVQETQYF.

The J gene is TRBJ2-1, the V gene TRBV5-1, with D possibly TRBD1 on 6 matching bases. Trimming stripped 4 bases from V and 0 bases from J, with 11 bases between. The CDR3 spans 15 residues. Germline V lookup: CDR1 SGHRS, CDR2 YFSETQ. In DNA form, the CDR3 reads TGCGCCAGCAGCGTAGGACAGACCTCCTACAATGAGCAGTTCTTC. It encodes CASSVGQTSYNEQFF.

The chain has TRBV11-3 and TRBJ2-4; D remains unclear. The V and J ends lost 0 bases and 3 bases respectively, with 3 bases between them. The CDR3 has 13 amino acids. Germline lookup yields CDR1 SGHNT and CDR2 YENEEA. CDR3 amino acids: CASSLEDKNIQYF. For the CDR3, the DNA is TGTGCCAGCAGCTTAGAGGACAAAAACATTCAGTACTTC.